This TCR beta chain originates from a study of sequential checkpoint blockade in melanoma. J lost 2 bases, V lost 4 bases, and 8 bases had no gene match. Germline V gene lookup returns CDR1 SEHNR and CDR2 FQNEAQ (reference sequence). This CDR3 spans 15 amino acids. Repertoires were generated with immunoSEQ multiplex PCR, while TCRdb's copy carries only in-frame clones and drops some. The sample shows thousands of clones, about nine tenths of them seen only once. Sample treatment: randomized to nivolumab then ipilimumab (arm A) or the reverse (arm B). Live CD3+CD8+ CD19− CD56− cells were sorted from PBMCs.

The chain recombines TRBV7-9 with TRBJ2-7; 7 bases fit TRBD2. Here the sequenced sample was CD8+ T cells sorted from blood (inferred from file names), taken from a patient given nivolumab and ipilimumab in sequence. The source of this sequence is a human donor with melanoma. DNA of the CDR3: TGTGCCAGCAGCTCCTCTAGCGGAGCAACCTACGAGCAGTACTTC. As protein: CASSSSSGATYEQYF.